This T cell receptor beta chain is drawn from a study of cytomegalovirus exposure and HLA in healthy donors (TCRdb year 2017). Regarding the study in general: An earlier analysis of 587 of the donors reported approximately 270 Gb of sequence data and about 100 million unique TCR beta sequences from about 179 million T cells. Approximately 300 gigabases of sequencing data and 75 million to 85 million unique TCR sequences made up an early release that covered several hundred HLA-typed donors. The genetic ancestry cluster associated with self-reported Caucasian donors included roughly four fifths of the roughly 400 genotyped donors. The study aimed to test whether signatures of past pathogen exposure could be identified by cataloging public T cell receptors. The study profiled the T cell repertoires of under 850 subjects by immunosequencing and related them to cytomegalovirus serostatus. A separate validation cohort of over a hundred different subjects was used in addition to the 666-subject first cohort. High-throughput TCR immunosequencing, statistical association of individual TCRs with disease status, and machine learning were combined to predict cytomegalovirus infection status. In a later analysis, previously published TCR beta repertoires from 666 donors were re-analyzed and high-resolution HLA genotyping was added so that TCR occurrence patterns could be studied. Rather than using new phenotypic data, the later analysis identified candidate immune exposures from TCR beta sequences and from how often those sequences occurred across donors. To decide whether each TCR beta V gene segment behaved as functional or pseudogenic, an earlier analysis of fewer than 750 of the donors relied on high-throughput TCR beta sequencing. Alongside the repertoire data, information on donor age, sex, ethnicity and CMV serostatus was compiled. In a later genetic analysis, genome-wide SNP genotypes for about three fifths of the 666 donors were used, and that subset was treated as a discovery cohort. All discovery cohort repertoires had been generated using a single sequencing platform. HLA typing covered class I and class II loci at four-digit resolution. Typing coverage varied by locus: roughly 620-640 donors for A, B, C, DRB1 and DQB1; roughly 560 for DQA1; around 570 for DPA1; roughly 470 for DPB1. About five DR-DQ haplotypes were handled as single units for association and clustering because linkage in the cohort was strong. Among about 360 genotyped donors of the cohort, an average of about 240,000 unique TCR beta nucleotide sequences were sequenced per donor, roughly 20% of them non-productive. The paper as a whole reports these results and caveats: Compared with the approximately 600-donor mean, donors in an Asian-associated ancestry cluster had fewer N-insertions in productive TCRs, according to a later genetic analysis. In vitro tests confirmed that three of the cytomegalovirus-associated TCR beta chains recognize cytomegalovirus antigens. A cluster of highly shared sequence variants was judged likely to represent a technical artifact of the sequencing pipeline. A further reported finding was that TCR beta sequences accurately predicted the HLA-A and HLA-B alleles for most subjects in the first cohort. Because HLA typing was missing for some donors at each locus, association tests included only the typed subset. In a later analysis, around 17,000 TCR beta sequences were associated with specific HLA alleles at a false discovery rate of 0.05. V-gene and J-gene trimming of TCR beta chains was associated with a missense DCLRE1C variant in a later genetic analysis, and the association was replicated in an independent cohort. In both the original and validation cohorts, the classifier was reported to diagnose cytomegalovirus status with high specificity and sensitivity. Because counts were too low, seventeen rarely observed V segments, including chromosome 9 orphons, were excluded from the earlier analysis of around 590 of the donors. A later analysis found that TCR association rates varied across HLA loci, with DRB1 alleles showing the most associated TCRs and HLA-C alleles the fewest. Several of the top co-occurrence clusters appeared to be linked to parvovirus B19, influenza, CMV and Epstein-Barr virus, according to a later analysis. The authors suggested that the approach could potentially be extended to other disease states and immunological phenotypes. Across donors, most TCR sequences were observed very rarely, whereas some public TCRs were present in many individuals. The presence/absence analyses assumed that sequencing depth was roughly uniform across donors, and that assumption may not be true. The only immune exposure information available for the cohort was CMV serostatus. In an earlier analysis of more than 450 of the donors, most TCR beta V segments were observed in productive rearrangements about 87% or about 30% of the time, broadly matching IMGT annotations. Some IMGT-functional V segments, including TRBV6-2 and TRBV6-3, could not be distinguished by the 87-base-pair reads and were therefore excluded. In a later analysis, HLA-associated TCR beta chains showed more clonal expansion and lower generation probabilities than non-associated chains that were equally common. The study gave a list of 150 to 200 TCR beta chains associated with cytomegalovirus. This cohort had only TCR beta chains sequenced, and the lack of alpha or paired-chain data limited which features could be detected. Correlated functional status among segregating V segments might reflect linkage disequilibrium, but an unknown experimental factor could not be ruled out. A later analysis found that most CMV-associated TCR beta chains appeared HLA-restricted, with HLA associations seemingly driven largely by CMV exposure. When HLA alleles, especially DR and DQ, strongly co-occurred, TCR associations were difficult to assign to individual alleles.

The cohort comprised 666 healthy bone marrow donors. At the time of sampling, every cohort member was nominally healthy, though immune exposures that went unrecorded were likely present. The donor was CMV seropositive and belonged to the group of about 290 seropositive cohort members. Each donor provided a peripheral blood sample, and peripheral blood mononuclear cells were used for TCR beta sequencing. The Qiagen DNeasy Blood Extraction Kit was used to extract genomic DNA from the blood cell samples. The CDR1 and CDR2 encoded by the germline V gene (reference sequence) are LNHDA and SQIVND. V is shortened by 5 bases, J by 0 bases, and the region joining them spans 11 bases. Inclusive of the bounding cysteine and phenylalanine, the CDR3 is 15 residues long. Only the CDR3 portion is preserved as DNA: 45 bases, with reading frame beginning at the first base. To prepare the library, the immunoSEQ multiplex PCR assay was applied. For the multiplex PCR, a mixture combining 60 forward primers for TCR Vbeta segments and 13 reverse primers for TCR Jbeta segments was used. A multiplex PCR assay on genomic DNA amplified the CDR3 region of rearranged TCR beta genes. Amplified TCR beta libraries were sequenced as 87-base-pair reads on the Illumina HiSeq System. The original pipeline was this. In a later analysis, around 80 million unique TCR beta chains were counted across the 500 to 850 repertoires, and around 10 million of these chains were shared by at least two donors. To remove PCR and sequencing errors, raw reads were error-corrected and collapsed into unique sequences using a nearest-neighbor algorithm that merged closely related sequences. V, D and J gene segments were assigned by aligning CDR3 sequences to IMGT reference sequences. For a sequence to be retained, a match of at least six nucleotides to both a V gene segment and a J gene segment was required. Rearrangements were called productive when the CDR3 lacked stop codons and stayed in frame with V and J; all others were non-productive. Following IMGT convention, CDR3 was defined as the stretch from the second conserved V-encoded cysteine up to the conserved J-encoded phenylalanine. The earlier analysis of about 530 of the donors excluded any sequence lacking an unambiguous match to a single V gene segment. An earlier analysis of a few hundred of the donors classified V segments as functional when productive rearrangements were above 56.7% and as segregating when the standard deviation between donors was above 5%. To diagnose cytomegalovirus status from the catalog of TCR beta chain sequences, a statistical classification framework was built. V and J gene assignment, in a later analysis, came from comparing TCR nucleotide sequences with IMGT/GENE-DB human TR gene sequences. A later analysis assigned CDR3 sequences and most-parsimonious VDJ recombination scenarios with the TCRdist pipeline. In a later analysis, every TCR beta chain was defined by the combination of its CDR3 amino acid sequence and its V-gene family, and reads without a unique V-gene family were dropped. A later analysis removed roughly 590 highly shared, low-generation-probability nucleotide sequences to deal with suspected cross-contamination and a sequencing artifact. A later analysis calculated a clonal expansion index for each public chain from normalized within-repertoire ranks of inferred template counts. In a later analysis, generation probabilities were computed using a VDJ recombination model fitted to out-of-frame rearrangements, and the results were checked against IGoR. In a later analysis, TCR-TCR, TCR-HLA and TCR-CMV co-occurrence was scored with hypergeometric tests, and a repertoire-size bias correction was applied to TCR pairs. A later analysis estimated false discovery rates by permuting HLA or CMV assignments 20 times. A later analysis grouped co-occurring TCRs with DBSCAN, adding TCRdist sequence similarity when clustering within HLA-allele-positive subsets. Repertoires with fewer than 30,000 or more than 120,000 public chains, plus five repertoires with anomalous nucleotide sharing, were excluded from co-occurrence clustering. TCRdb limited this immuneACCESS table to in-frame rearrangements with V and J called. A share of clones is missing; checked studies link under half to unresolved V genes, and the rest is unexplained. V and J calls and clone size are copied from that table; D and trimming were computed from the DNA. Present in this sample are almost 90,000 clones, about 85% of which were seen just once. The ten top clones hold about 7% of the sample.

In the case of this clone: The antigen this receptor binds is unknown. No base quality information exists; no much larger clone differs at one position.

The chain is assembled from TRBV19 and TRBJ1-5, with TRBD1 perhaps the D gene, on 6 matching bases. The receptor was derived from a man aged 40-50 years in good health and CMV-seropositive. The sequencing sample was made of PBMCs. In nucleotides, the sequence is TGTGCCAGTAGTCCCGGGACATCTAGCAATCAGCCCCAGCATTTT. Translated, this gives CASSPGTSSNQPQHF.